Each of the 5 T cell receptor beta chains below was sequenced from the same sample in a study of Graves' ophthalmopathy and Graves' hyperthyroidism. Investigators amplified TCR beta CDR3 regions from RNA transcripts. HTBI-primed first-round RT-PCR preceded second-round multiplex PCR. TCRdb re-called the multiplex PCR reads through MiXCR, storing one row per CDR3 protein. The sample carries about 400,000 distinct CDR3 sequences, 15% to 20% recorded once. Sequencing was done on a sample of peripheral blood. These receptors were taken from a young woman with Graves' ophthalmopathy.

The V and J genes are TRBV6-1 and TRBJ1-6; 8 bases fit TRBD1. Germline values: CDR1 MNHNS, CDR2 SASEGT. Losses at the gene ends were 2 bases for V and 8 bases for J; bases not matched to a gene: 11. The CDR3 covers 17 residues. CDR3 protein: CASSEKGTGESHSPLHF. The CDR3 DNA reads TGTGCCAGCAGTGAAAAAGGGACAGGAGAAAGTCATTCACCCCTCCACTTT.

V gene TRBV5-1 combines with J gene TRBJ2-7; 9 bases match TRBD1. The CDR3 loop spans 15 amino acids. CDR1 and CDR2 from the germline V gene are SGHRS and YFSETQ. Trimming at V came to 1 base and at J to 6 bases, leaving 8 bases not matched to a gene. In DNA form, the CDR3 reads TGCGCCAGCAGCTTGAGAACCGGGACAGGGATCGAGCAGTACTTC. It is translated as CASSLRTGTGIEQYF.

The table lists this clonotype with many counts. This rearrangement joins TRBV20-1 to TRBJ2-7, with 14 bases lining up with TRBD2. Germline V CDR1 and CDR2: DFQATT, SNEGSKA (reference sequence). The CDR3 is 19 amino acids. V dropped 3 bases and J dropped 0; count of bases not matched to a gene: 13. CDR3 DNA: TGCAGTGCTAGCGATAACGGACTAGCGGGAGGCCCAAACTCCTACGAGCAGTACTTC. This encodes CSASDNGLAGGPNSYEQYF.

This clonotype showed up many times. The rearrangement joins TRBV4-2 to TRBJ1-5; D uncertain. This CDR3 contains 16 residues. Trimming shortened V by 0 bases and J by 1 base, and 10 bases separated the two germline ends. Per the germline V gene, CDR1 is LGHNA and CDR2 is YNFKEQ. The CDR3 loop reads CASSQDWVASNQPQHF. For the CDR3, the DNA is TGTGCCAGCAGCCAAGATTGGGTAGCGAGCAATCAGCCCCAGCATTTT.

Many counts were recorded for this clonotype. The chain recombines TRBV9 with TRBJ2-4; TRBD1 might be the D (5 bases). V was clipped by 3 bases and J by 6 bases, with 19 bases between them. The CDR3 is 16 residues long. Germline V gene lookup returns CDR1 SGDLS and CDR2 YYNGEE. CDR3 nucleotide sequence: TGTGCCAGCAGCGCCTCTTCGACAGTCGGAAGAAACATTCAGTACTTC. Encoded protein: CASSASSTVGRNIQYF.